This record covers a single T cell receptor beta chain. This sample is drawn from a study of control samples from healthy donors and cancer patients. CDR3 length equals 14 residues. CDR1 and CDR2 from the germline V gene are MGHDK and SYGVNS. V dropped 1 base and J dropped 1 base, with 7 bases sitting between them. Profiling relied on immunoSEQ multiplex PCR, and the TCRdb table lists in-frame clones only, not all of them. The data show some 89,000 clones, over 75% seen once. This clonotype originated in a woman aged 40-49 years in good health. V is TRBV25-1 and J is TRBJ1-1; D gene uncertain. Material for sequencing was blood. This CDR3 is CASSEFGENTEAFF. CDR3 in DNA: TGTGCCAGCAGTGAATTTGGAGAGAACACTGAAGCTTTCTTT.